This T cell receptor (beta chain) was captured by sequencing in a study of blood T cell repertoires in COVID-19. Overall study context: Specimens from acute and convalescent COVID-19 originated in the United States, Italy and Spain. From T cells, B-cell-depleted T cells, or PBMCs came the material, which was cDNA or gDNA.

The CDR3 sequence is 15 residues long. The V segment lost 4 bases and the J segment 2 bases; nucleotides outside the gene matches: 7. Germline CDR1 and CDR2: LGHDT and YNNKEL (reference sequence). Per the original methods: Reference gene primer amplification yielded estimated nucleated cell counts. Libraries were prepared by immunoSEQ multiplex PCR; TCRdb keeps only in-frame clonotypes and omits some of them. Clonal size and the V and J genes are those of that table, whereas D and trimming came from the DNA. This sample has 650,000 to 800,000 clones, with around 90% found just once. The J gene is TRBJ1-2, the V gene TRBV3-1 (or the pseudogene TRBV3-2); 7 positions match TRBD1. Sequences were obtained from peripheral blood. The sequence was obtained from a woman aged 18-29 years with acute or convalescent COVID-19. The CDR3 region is CASSPLGQENYGYTF. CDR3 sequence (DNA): TGTGCCAGCAGCCCACTTGGACAGGAGAACTATGGCTACACCTTC.